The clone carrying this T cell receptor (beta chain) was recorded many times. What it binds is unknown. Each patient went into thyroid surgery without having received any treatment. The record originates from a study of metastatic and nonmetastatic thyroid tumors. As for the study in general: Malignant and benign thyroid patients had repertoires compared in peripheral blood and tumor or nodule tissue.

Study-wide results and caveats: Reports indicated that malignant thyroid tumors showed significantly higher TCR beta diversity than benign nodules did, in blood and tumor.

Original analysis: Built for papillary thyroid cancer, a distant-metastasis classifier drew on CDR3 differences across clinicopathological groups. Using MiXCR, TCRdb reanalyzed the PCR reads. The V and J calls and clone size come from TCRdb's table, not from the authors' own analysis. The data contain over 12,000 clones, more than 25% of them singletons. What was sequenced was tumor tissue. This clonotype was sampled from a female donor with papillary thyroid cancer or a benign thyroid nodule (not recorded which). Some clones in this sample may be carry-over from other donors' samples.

The CDR3 loop reads CASRRTGGLNTEAFF. The CDR3 bases are TGTGCCAGCCGGCGGACAGGGGGCCTGAACACTGAAGCTTTCTTT. The chain has TRBV28 and TRBJ1-1; 11 bases are shared with TRBD1. The CDR3 consists of 15 residues. In germline, CDR1 is MDHEN, CDR2 SYDVKM. Trimming took 8 bases from V and 0 from J; bases not matched to a gene: 5.